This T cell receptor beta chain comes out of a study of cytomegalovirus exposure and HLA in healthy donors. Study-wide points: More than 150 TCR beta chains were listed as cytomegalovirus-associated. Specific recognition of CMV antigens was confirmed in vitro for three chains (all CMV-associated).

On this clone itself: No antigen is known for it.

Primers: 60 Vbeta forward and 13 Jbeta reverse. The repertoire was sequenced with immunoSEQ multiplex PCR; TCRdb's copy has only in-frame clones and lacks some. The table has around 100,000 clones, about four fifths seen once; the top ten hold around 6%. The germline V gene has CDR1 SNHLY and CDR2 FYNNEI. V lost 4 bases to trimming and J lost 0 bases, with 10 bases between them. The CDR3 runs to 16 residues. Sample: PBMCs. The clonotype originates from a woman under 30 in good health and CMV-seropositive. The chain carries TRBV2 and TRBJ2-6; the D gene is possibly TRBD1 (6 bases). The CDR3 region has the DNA TGTGCCAGCAGTGTTCCAGGGGACTCTGGGGCCAACGTCCTGACTTTC. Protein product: CASSVPGDSGANVLTF.